Here is one T cell receptor (beta chain) with its context. The germline CDR1 and CDR2 sequences are SGHTA and FQGNSA. The V and J ends lost 3 bases and 0 bases respectively, with 6 bases between them. The CDR3 length is 14 residues. The data were taken from a study of shared clonotypes between healthy human individuals. Genomic DNA belonging to each subset was distributed in equal measure over several immunoSEQ plates. Profiled with immunoSEQ multiplex PCR; TCRdb holds only in-frame clones, not every one. This sample yields more than 2,000,000 clones, of which over 85% are seen a single time; about 0.41% belongs to the top ten.

V gene TRBV7-2 combines with J gene TRBJ1-5; D call uncertain. This clonotype originated in a man younger than 30 in good health. Some clones in this sample may be carry-over from other donors' samples. Sequenced: naive CD4+ T cells from PBMCs. Subset denoted: CD45RA+ positively selected. The CDR3 DNA is TGTGCCAGCAGCTTGCAGTATAGCAATCAGCCCCAGCATTTT. Translating gives CASSLQYSNQPQHF.